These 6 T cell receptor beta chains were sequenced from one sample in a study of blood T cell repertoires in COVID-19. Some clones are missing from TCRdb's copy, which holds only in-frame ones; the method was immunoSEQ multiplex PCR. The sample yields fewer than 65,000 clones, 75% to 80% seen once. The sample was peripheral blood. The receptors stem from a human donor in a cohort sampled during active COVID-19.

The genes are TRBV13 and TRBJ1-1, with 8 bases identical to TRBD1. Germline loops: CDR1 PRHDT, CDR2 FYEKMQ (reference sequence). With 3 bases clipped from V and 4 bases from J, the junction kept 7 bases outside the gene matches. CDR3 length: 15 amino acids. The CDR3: CASSLDRAGTTEAFF. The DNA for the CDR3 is TGTGCCAGCAGCTTGGACAGGGCGGGGACCACTGAAGCTTTCTTT.

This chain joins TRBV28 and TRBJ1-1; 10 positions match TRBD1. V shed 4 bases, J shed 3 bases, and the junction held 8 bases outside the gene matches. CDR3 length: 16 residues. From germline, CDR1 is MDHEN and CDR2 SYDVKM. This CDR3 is CASSSPTGGVDTEAFF. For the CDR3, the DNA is TGTGCCAGCAGTTCTCCGACAGGGGGCGTTGACACTGAAGCTTTCTTT.

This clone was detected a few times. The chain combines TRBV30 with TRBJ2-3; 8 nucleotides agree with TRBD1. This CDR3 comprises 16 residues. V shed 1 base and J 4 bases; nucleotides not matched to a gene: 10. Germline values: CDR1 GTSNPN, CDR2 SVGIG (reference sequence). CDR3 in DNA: TGTGCCTGGAGTGAGAGACAGGGGAAGGTTGCAGATACGCAGTATTTT. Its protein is CAWSERQGKVADTQYF.

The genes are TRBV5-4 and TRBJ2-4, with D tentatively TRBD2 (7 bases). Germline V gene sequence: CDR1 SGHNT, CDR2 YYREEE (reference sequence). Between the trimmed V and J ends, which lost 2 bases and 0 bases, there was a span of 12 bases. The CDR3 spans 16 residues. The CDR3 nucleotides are TGTGCCAGCAGCTTAGGGGGGGATGGAGCCAAAAACATTCAGTACTTC. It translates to CASSLGGDGAKNIQYF.

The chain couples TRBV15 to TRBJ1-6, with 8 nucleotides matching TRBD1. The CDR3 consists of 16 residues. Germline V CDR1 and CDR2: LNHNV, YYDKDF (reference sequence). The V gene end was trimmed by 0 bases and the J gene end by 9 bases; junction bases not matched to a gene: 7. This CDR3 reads CATSREPGQATSPLHF. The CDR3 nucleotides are TGTGCCACCAGCAGAGAACCGGGACAGGCGACTTCACCCCTCCACTTT. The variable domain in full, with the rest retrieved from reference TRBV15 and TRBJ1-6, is DAMVIQNPRYQVTQFGKPVTLSCSQTLNHNVMYWYQQKSSQAPKLLFHYYDKDFNNEADTPDNFQSRRPNTSFCFLDIRSPGLGDTAMYLCATSREPGQATSPLHFGNGTRLTVT.

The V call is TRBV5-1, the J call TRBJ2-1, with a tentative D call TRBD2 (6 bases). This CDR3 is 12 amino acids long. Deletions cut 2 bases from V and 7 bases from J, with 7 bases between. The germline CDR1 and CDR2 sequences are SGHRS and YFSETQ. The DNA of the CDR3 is TGCGCCAGCAGCTTTGGAGGGAATGAGCAGTTCTTC. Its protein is CASSFGGNEQFF.